What follows is one T cell receptor beta chain and its context. Its target is not known. PCR employed 60 Vbeta and 13 Jbeta primers. Produced via immunoSEQ multiplex PCR; TCRdb's table is partial and in-frame only. The sample holds about 78,000 clones, roughly 72% seen once. This sample was taken from a study of cytomegalovirus exposure and HLA in healthy donors. Study-level background: Genotyping of roughly 400 donors showed that 80% to 85% belonged to the Caucasian-associated ancestry cluster.

General study points: Accurate predictions that matched the HLA-A and HLA-B alleles of most subjects were reportedly made from TCR beta sequences.

V was clipped by 1 base and J by 5 bases; unmatched bases: 4. Looked up from germline, CDR1 is GTSNPN and CDR2 is SVGIG (reference sequence). The CDR3 is 14 residues long. This chain joins TRBV30 and TRBJ1-2; TRBD1 agrees at 10 bases. The sample taken for sequencing was PBMCs. This clonotype originated in a woman aged 35 to 49 in good health and CMV-seropositive. CDR3 region: CAWSADRGPYGYTF. CDR3 coding DNA: TGTGCCTGGAGTGCCGACAGGGGGCCTTATGGCTACACCTTC. Variable domain in full (rest from reference TRBV30 and TRBJ1-2): SQTIHQWPATLVQPVGSPLSLECTVEGTSNPNLYWYRQAAGRGLQLLFYSVGIGQISSEVPQNLSASRPQDRQFILSSKKLLLSDSGFYLCAWSADRGPYGYTFGSGTRLTVV.